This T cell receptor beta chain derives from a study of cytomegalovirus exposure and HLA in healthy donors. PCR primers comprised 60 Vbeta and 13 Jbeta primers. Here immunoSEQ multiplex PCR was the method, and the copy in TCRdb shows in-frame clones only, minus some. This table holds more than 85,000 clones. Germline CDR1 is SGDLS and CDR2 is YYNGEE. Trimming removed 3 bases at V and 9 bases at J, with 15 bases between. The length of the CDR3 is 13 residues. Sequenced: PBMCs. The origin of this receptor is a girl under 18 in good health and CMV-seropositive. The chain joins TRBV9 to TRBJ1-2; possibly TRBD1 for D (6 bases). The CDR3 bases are TGTGCCAGCAGCGGCCGGGAGGGGGGTAGCTACACCTTC. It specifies CASSGREGGSYTF.